The present T cell receptor beta chain was sequenced within a study of T cells in Graves' hyperthyroidism and ophthalmopathy. Study at large: Peripheral blood was drawn at first diagnosis, prior to all treatment. Broader study findings: A 13 V-J model separated ophthalmopathy from stable hyperthyroidism.

About this clonotype itself: Its antigen remains unknown.

The CDR3 regions of TCR beta were amplified from RNA transcripts. The HTBI primer set served for first-round RT-PCR of the TCR CDR3. TCRdb re-derived calls from the multiplex PCR reads in MiXCR, one entry per CDR3 protein. The sample carries fewer than 350,000 distinct CDR3 sequences, 13% to 15% recorded once. The V end was cut by 1 base, the J end by 7 bases, with 11 bases between. CDR1 is DFQATT, CDR2 SNEGSKA, per germline (reference sequence). The CDR3 sequence is 14 residues long. The chain has TRBV20-1 and TRBJ1-6; D might be TRBD1 (5 bases). The sequenced sample was blood. The TCR originated in a woman aged 50 to 60 with Graves' hyperthyroidism that later progressed to Graves' ophthalmopathy. CDR3 sequence reads: CSARAGGGNSPLHF. CDR3 sequence (DNA): TGCAGTGCTAGAGCGGGGGGAGGGAATTCACCCCTCCACTTT.